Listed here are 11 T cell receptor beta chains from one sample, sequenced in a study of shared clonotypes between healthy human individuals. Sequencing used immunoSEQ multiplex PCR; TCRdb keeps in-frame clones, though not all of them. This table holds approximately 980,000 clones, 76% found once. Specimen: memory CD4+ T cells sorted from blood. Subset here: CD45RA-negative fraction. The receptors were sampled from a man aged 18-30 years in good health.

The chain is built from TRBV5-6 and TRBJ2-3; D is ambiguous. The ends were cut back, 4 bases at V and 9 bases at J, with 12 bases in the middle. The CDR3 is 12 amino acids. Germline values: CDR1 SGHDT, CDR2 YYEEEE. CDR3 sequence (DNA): TGTGCCAGCAGCCCTGGGTGGAAAACGCAGTATTTT. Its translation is CASSPGWKTQYF.

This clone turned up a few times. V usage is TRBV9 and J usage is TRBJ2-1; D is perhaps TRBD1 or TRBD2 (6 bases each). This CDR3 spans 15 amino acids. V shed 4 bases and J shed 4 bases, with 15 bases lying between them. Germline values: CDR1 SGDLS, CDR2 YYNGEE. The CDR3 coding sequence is TGTGCCAGCAGCCTCCAGGGGACTTATTACAATGAGCAGTTCTTC. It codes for CASSLQGTYYNEQFF.

The chain's CDR3 is CASSVDGPIYGYTF. Written as DNA, the CDR3 is TGTGCCAGCAGCGTGGACGGTCCCATCTATGGCTACACCTTC. The chain is built from TRBV5-4 and TRBJ1-2; D not resolved. CDR3 length: 14 residues. Germline V gene lookup returns CDR1 SGHNT and CDR2 YYREEE (reference sequence). The germline V and J ends were trimmed by 4 bases and 4 bases, with 14 bases remaining between them.

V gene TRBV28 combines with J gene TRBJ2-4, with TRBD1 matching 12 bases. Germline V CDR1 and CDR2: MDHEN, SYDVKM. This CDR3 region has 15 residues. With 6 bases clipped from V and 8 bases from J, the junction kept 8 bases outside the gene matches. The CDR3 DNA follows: TGTGCCAGCAGCCCCGGGACAGGGGGCAGAGACATTCAGTACTTC. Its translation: CASSPGTGGRDIQYF.

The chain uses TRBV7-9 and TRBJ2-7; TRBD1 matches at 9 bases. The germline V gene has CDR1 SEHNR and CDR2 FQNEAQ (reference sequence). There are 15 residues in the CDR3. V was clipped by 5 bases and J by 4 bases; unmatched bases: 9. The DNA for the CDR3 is TGTGCCAGCAGCCAACGACAGGGGGTGGGGTACGAGCAGTACTTC. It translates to CASSQRQGVGYEQYF.

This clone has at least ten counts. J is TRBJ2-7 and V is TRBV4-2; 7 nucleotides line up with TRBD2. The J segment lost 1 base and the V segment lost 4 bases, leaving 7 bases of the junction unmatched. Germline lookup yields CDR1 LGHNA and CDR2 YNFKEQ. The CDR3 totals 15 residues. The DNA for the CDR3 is TGTGCCAGCAGCCTAGATGCGGGACTATCCTACGAGCAGTACTTC. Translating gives CASSLDAGLSYEQYF.

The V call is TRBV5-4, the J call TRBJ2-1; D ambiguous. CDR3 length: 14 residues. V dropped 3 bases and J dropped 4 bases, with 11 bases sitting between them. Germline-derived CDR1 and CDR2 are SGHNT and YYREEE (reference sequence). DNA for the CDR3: TGTGCCAGCAGCTACCCCGAGTCTTACAATGAGCAGTTCTTC. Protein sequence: CASSYPESYNEQFF.

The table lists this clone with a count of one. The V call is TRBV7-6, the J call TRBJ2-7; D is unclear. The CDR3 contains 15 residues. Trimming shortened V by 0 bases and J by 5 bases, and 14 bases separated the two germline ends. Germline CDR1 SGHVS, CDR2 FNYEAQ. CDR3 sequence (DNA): TGTGCCAGCAGCTTAGCGCACCGACCCCCGGACGAGCAGTACTTC. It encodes CASSLAHRPPDEQYF.

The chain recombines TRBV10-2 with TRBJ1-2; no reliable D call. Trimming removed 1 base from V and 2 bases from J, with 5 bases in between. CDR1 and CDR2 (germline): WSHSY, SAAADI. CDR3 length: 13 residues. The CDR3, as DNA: TGCGCCAGCAGTGAGTGGCAGAACTATGGCTACACCTTC. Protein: CASSEWQNYGYTF.

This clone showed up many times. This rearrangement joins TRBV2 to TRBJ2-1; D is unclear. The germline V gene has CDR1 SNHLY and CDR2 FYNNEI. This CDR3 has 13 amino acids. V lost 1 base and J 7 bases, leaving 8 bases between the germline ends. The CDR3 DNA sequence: TGTGCCAGCAGTGAAGGACCGAGGAATGAGCAGTTCTTC. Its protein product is CASSEGPRNEQFF. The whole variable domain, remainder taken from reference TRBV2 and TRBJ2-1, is EPEVTQTPSHQVTQMGQEVILRCVPISNHLYFYWYRQILGQKVEFLVSFYNNEISEKSEIFDDQFSVERPDGSNFTLKIRSTKLEDSAMYFCASSEGPRNEQFFGPGTRLTVL.

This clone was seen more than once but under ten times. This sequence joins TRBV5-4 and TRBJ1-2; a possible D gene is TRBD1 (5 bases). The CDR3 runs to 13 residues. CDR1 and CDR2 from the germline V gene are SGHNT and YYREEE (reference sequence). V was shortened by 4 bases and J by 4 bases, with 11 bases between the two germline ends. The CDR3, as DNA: TGTGCCAGCAGCCAGACAGTACTCTATGGCTACACCTTC. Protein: CASSQTVLYGYTF.